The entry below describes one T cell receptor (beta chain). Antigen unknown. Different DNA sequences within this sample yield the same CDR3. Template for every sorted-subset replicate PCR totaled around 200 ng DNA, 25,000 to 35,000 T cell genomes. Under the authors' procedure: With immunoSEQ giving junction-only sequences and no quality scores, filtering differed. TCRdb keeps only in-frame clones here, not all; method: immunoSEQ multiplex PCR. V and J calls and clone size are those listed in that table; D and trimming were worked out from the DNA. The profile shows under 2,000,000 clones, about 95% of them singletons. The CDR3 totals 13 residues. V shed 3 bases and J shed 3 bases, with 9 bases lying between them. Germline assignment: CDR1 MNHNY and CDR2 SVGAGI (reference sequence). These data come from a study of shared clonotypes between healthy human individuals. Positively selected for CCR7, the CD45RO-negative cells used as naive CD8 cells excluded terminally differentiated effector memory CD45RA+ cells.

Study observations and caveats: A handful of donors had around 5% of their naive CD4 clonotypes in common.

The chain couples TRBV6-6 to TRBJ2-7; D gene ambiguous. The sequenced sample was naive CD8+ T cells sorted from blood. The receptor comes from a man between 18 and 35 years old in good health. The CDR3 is CASSYSQNYEQYF. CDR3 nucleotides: TGTGCCAGCAGTTATTCACAGAACTACGAGCAGTACTTC.